The source of this TCR beta chain is a study of T cells in Graves' hyperthyroidism and ophthalmopathy. Study results and caveats: The blood repertoire included most of the expanded thyroid clonotypes above 0.001.

This CDR3 comprises 17 residues. CDR1 is DFQATT and CDR2 is SNEGSKA in the germline V gene (reference sequence). Trimming took off 3 bases at V and 0 bases at J, with 18 bases between the two ends. This clonotype was recorded only once. The antigen is not known. The conserved final phenylalanine or tryptophan is absent from the CDR3, which likely points to a read error. The source material, RNA transcripts, was used to amplify TCR beta CDR3 regions. Using the HTBI primer set, a first-round RT-PCR was run on the TCR CDR3. MiXCR, applied by TCRdb to the multiplex PCR reads, yields one record per CDR3 protein. The data contain about half a million distinct CDR3 sequences, 20% of them singletons. Uncontrolled infection, other autoimmune disease, pregnancy or lactation led to exclusion. Clinical symptoms, serum thyroxine, TRAb, thyroid ultrasound and orbital computed tomography informed diagnoses. Extraction of PBMCs used about 9.2 ml of fresh peripheral blood.

The sequence was obtained from a man aged 40-50 years with Graves' ophthalmopathy. The sequenced sample was blood. The chain combines TRBV20-1 with TRBJ2-1, with D possibly TRBD2 on 6 matching bases. The CDR3 here is CSASPQMSGGSYNEQFL. In DNA, the CDR3 is TGCAGTGCTAGCCCCCAGATGTCCGGGGGCTCCTACAATGAGCAGTTCCTC.